This T cell receptor (beta chain) is from a study of blood T cell repertoires in COVID-19. Method: immunoSEQ multiplex PCR; TCRdb's copy keeps in-frame clones and lacks some. The repertoire holds roughly 31,000 clones, with 85% to 90% as singletons. This CDR3 has 13 residues. The germline gives CDR1 SGHNT, CDR2 YENEEA. V was cut by 7 bases and J by 6 bases, with 15 bases left in between. The V gene is TRBV11-3, the J gene TRBJ1-1, with a tentative D call TRBD1 (5 bases). Material: peripheral blood. This sequence originates from a human donor with active COVID-19. The donor label of this sample is uncertain. The CDR3 region is CASKIAGGSEAFF. The CDR3 DNA sequence: TGTGCCAGCAAGATAGCGGGGGGATCTGAAGCTTTCTTT.